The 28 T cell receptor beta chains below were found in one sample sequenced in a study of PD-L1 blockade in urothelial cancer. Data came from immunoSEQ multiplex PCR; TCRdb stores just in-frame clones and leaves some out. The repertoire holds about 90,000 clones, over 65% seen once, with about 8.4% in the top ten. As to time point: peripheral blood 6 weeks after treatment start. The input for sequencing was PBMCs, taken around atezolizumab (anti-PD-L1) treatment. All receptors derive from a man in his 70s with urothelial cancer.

As DNA, the CDR3 is TGTGCCAGTAGTATAGGAGCGGGAGCCTTCAATGAGCAGTTCTTC. This codes for CASSIGAGAFNEQFF. This chain links TRBV19 with TRBJ2-1; 8 bases match TRBD2. This CDR3 has 15 residues. Germline values: CDR1 LNHDA, CDR2 SQIVND (reference sequence). The V segment lost 1 base and the J segment 6 bases; nucleotides outside the gene matches: 5.

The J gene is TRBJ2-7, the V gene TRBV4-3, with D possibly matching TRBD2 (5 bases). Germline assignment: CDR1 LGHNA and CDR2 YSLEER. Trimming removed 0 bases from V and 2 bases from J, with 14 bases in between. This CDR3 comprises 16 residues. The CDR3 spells CASSQDGGRTPYEQYF. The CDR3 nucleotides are TGCGCCAGCAGCCAAGATGGTGGGAGAACCCCCTACGAGCAGTACTTC.

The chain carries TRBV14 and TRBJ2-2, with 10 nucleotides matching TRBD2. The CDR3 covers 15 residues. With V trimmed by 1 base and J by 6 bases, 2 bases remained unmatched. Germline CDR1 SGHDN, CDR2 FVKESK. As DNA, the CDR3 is TGTGCCAGCAGCCAAGGGACTAGCGGTGCCGGGGAGCTGTTTTTT. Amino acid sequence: CASSQGTSGAGELFF.

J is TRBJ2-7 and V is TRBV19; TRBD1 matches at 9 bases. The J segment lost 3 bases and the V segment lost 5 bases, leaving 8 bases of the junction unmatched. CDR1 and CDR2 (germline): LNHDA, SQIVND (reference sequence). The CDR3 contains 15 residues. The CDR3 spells CASSRLGTGSYEQYF. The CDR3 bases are TGTGCCAGTAGTCGATTGGGGACAGGGAGCTACGAGCAGTACTTC.

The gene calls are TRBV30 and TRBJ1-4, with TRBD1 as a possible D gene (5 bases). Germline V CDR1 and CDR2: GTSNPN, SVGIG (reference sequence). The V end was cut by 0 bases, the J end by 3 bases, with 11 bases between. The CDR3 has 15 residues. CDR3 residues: CAWSVTGVANEKLFF. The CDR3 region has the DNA TGTGCCTGGAGTGTTACGGGGGTAGCTAATGAAAAACTGTTTTTT.

For the CDR3, the DNA is TGTGCCAGCAGCCCACAGGGGAGCTATGGCTACACCTTC. Translating gives CASSPQGSYGYTF. The chain employs TRBV9 and TRBJ1-2, with TRBD1 matching 7 bases. Trimming removed 4 bases from V and 4 bases from J; junction bases left unmatched: 4. The CDR3 is 13 amino acids. Germline assignment: CDR1 SGDLS and CDR2 YYNGEE. Complete variable domain (other parts from reference TRBV9 and TRBJ1-2): DSGVTQTPKHLITATGQRVTLRCSPRSGDLSVYWYQQSLDQGLQFLIQYYNGEERAKGNILERFSAQQFPDLHSELNLSSLELGDSALYFCASSPQGSYGYTFGSGTRLTVV.

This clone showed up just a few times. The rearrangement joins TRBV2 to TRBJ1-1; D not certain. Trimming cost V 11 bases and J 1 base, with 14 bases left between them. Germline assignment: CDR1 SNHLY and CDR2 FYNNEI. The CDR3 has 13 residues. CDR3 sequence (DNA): TGTGCCGACCAAAGAGAGGGGAACACTGAAGCTTTCTTT. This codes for CADQREGNTEAFF.

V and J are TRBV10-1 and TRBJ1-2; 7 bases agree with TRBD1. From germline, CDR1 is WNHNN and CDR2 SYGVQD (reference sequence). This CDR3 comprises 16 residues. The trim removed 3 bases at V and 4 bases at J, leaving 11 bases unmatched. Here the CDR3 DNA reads TGCGCCAGCAGTGAACCGACAGGGATATGTGGCTATGGCTACACCTTC. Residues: CASSEPTGICGYGYTF.

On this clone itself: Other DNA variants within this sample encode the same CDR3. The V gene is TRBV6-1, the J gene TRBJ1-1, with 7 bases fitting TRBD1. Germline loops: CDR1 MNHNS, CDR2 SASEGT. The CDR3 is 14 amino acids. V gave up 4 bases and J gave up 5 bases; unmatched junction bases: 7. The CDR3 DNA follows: TGTGCCAGCAGTGTCACAGGGGTAGGGACTGAAGCTTTCTTT. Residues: CASSVTGVGTEAFF.

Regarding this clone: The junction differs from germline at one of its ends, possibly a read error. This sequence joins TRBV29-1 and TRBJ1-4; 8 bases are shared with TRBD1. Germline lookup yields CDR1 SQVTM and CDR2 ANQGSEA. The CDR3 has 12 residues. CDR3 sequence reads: CSVEGQGEKLFF. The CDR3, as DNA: TGCAGCGTGGAAGGACAGGGCGAAAAACTGTTTTTT. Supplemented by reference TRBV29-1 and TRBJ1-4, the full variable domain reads SAVISQKPSRDICQRGTSLTIQCQVDSQVTMMFWYRQQPGQSLTLIATANQGSEATYESGFVIDKFPISRPNLTFSTLTVSNMSPEDSSIYLCSVEGQGEKLFFGSGTQLSVL.

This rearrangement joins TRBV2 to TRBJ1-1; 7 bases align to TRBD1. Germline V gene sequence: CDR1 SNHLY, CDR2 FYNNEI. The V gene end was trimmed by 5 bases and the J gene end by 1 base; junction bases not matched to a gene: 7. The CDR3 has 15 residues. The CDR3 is CASSKNRGENTEAFF. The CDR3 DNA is TGTGCCAGCAGTAAAAACAGGGGCGAGAACACTGAAGCTTTCTTT.

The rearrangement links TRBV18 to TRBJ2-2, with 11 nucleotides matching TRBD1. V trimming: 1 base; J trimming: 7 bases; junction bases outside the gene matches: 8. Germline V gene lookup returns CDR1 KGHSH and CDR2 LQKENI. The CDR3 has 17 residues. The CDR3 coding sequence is TGTGCCAGCTCACCACAAGTGGACAGGGGGCTTGGCGGGGAGCTGTTTTTT. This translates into CASSPQVDRGLGGELFF. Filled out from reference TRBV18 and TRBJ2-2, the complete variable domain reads NAGVMQNPRHLVRRRGQEARLRCSPMKGHSHVYWYRQLPEEGLKFMVYLQKENIIDESGMPKERFSAEFPKEGPSILRIQQVVRGDSAAYFCASSPQVDRGLGGELFFGEGSRLTVL.

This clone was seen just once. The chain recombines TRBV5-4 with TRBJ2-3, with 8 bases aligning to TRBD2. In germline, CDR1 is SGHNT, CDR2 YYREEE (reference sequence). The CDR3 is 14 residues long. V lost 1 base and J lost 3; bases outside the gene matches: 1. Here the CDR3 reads CASSLPSGTDTQYF. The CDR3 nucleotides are TGTGCCAGCAGCTTGCCTAGCGGGACAGATACGCAGTATTTT.

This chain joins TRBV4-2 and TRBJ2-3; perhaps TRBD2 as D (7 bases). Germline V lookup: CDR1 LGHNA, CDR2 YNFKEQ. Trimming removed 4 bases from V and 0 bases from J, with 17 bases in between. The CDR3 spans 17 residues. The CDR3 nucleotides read TGTGCCAGCAGCCCCCTAGTGAGGGGGGGCAGCACAGATACGCAGTATTTT. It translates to CASSPLVRGGSTDTQYF.

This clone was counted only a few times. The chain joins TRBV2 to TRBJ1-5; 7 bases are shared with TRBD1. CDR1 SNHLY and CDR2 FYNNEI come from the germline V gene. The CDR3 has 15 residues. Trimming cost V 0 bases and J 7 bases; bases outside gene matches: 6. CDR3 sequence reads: CASSEALQGTQPQHF. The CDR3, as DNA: TGTGCCAGCAGTGAAGCTTTACAGGGGACGCAGCCCCAGCATTTT. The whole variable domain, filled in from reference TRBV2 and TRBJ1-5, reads EPEVTQTPSHQVTQMGQEVILRCVPISNHLYFYWYRQILGQKVEFLVSFYNNEISEKSEIFDDQFSVERPDGSNFTLKIRSTKLEDSAMYFCASSEALQGTQPQHFGDGTRLSIL.

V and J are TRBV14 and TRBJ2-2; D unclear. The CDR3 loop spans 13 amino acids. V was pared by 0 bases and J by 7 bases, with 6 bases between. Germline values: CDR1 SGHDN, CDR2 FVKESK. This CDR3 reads CASSQELDGELFF. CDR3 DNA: TGTGCCAGCAGCCAAGAACTTGACGGGGAGCTGTTTTTT.

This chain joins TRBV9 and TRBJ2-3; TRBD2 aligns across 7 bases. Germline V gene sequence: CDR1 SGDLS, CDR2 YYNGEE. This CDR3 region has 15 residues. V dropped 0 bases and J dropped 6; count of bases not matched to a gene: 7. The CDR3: CASSVEAGPTDTQYF. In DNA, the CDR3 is TGTGCCAGCAGCGTAGAAGCGGGGCCGACGGATACGCAGTATTTT.

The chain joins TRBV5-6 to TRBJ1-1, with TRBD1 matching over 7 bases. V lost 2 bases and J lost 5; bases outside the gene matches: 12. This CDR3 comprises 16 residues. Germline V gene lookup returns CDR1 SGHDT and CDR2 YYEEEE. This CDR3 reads CASSFLPDREQTEAFF. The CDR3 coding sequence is TGTGCCAGCAGCTTTCTTCCCGACAGGGAGCAAACTGAAGCTTTCTTT.

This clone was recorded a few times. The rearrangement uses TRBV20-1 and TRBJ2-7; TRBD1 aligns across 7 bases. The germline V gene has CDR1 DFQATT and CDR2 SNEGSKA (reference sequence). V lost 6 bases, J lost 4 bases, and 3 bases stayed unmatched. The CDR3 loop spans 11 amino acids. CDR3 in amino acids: CSAQTGYEQYF. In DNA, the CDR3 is TGCAGTGCACAGACAGGGTACGAGCAGTACTTC.

The CDR3 DNA is TGTGCCAGCAGCCCGGGGGGCTCCTACAATGAGCAGTTCTTC. It specifies CASSPGGSYNEQFF. The genes are TRBV5-5 and TRBJ2-1; 7 nucleotides line up with TRBD2. The junction had 1 base not matched to a gene; V was cut back by 4 bases and J by 0 bases. Germline V gene sequence: CDR1 SGHKS, CDR2 YYEKEE (reference sequence). The CDR3 extends over 14 amino acids.

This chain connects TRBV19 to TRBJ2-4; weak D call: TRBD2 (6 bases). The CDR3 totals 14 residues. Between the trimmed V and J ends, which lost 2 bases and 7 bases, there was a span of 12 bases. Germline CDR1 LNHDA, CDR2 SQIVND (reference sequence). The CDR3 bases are TGTGCCAGTAGTATACCGGGGGTAGTCAACATTCAGTACTTC. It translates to CASSIPGVVNIQYF.

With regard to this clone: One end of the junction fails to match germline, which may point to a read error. CDR3 protein: CASSITGRMNF. The DNA of the CDR3 is TGTGCCAGCAGCATCACAGGAAGGATGAACTTC. The chain combines TRBV7-9 with TRBJ2-7, with TRBD1 as a possible D gene (5 bases). The CDR3 spans 11 residues. Germline V lookup: CDR1 SEHNR, CDR2 FQNEAQ (reference sequence).

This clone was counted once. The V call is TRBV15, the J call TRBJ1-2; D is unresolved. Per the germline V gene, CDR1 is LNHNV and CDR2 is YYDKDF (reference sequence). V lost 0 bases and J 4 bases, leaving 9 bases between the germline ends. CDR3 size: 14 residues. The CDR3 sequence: CATSRDYLVYGYTF. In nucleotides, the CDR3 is TGTGCCACCAGCAGAGATTATTTAGTCTATGGCTACACCTTC.

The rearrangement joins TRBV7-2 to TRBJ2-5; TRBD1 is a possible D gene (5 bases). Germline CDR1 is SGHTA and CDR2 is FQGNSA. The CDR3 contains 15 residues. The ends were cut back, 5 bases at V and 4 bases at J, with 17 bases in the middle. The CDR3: CASSRMKGSRETQYF. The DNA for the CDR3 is TGTGCCAGCAGCAGGATGAAGGGGTCTCGAGAGACCCAGTACTTC.

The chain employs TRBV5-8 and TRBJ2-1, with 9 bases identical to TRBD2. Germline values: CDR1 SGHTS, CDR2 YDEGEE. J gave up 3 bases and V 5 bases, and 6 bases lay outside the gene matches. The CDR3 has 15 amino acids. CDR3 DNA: TGTGCCAGCAGTCTAGCGGGGAGGGACTACAATGAGCAGTTCTTC. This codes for CASSLAGRDYNEQFF.

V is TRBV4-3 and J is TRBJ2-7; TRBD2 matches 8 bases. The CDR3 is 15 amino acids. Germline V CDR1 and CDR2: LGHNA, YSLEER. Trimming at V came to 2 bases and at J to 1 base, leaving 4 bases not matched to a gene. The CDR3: CASSQQGLGSYEQYF. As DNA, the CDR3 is TGCGCCAGCAGCCAACAGGGACTAGGGTCCTACGAGCAGTACTTC.

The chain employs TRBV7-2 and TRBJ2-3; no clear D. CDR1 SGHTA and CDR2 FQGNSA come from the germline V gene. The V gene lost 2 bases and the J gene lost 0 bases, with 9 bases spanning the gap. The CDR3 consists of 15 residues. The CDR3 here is CASSLSSASTDTQYF. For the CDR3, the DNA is TGTGCCAGCAGCTTATCAAGCGCTAGCACAGATACGCAGTATTTT.

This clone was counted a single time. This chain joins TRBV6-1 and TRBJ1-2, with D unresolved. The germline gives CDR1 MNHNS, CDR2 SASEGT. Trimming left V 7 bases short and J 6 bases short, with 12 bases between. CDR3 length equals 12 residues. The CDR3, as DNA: TGTGCCAGCACGGAGGCCGCGGATGGCTACACCTTC. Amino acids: CASTEAADGYTF.